Each of the 19 T cell receptor beta chains below was sequenced from the same sample in a study of PD-L1 blockade in urothelial cancer (dated by TCRdb to about 2017). The library was prepared using the immunoSEQ multiplex PCR assay. Imported from immuneACCESS, the table was reduced by TCRdb to in-frame sequences with V and J called. These copies leave out some clones; in studies compared against another copy, an unresolved V gene accounts for under half, and the cause of the remainder is not known. This sample gives 70,000 to 85,000 clones in total; about 85% of them show up just once. The top ten hold roughly 4.5% of the sample. This specimen was PBMCs, taken around atezolizumab (anti-PD-L1) treatment. The receptors shown here come from a man between 65 and 85 years old with urothelial cancer.

The chain links TRBV18 to TRBJ2-7; 10 positions match TRBD2. CDR1 is KGHSH and CDR2 is LQKENI in the germline V gene. There are 16 residues in the CDR3. V shed 6 bases, J shed 0 bases, and the junction held 8 bases outside the gene matches. The CDR3 DNA follows: TGTGCCAGCTCGCCGAACGGACTAGCGGCCTCCTACGAGCAGTACTTC. Protein: CASSPNGLAASYEQYF.

CDR3 loop: CASSLDGTAYGYTF. CDR3 DNA: TGTGCCAGCAGCCTAGACGGGACAGCCTATGGCTACACCTTC. The chain combines TRBV6-6 with TRBJ1-2, with 7 bases aligning to TRBD1. The CDR3 is 14 residues long. The germline V gene encodes CDR1 MNHNY and CDR2 SVGAGI (reference sequence). Germline trimming cut 6 bases from V and 4 bases from J; bases unmatched to any gene: 8.

The chain combines TRBV4-1 with TRBJ2-2; 8 nucleotides agree with TRBD1. Trimming took 2 bases from V and 1 from J; bases not matched to a gene: 3. This CDR3 has 16 residues. Germline CDR1 and CDR2: MGHRA and YSYEKL. CDR3 residues: CASSQQGAGNTGELFF. The CDR3 bases are TGCGCCAGCAGCCAACAGGGGGCCGGGAACACCGGGGAGCTGTTTTTT.

The chain carries TRBV6-1 and TRBJ2-2, with 8 bases identical to TRBD1. V gave up 3 bases and J gave up 6 bases; unmatched junction bases: 3. CDR3 length equals 14 residues. Germline CDR1 MNHNS, CDR2 SASEGT. The CDR3, as DNA: TGTGCCAGCAGTGACACAGGGGGTCCCGGGGAGCTGTTTTTT. Protein product: CASSDTGGPGELFF.

In DNA, the CDR3 is TGTGCCAGTAGTGGTCGGGACACTAGGGGTCCAGATACGCAGTATTTT. The encoded protein is CASSGRDTRGPDTQYF. The chain couples TRBV19 to TRBJ2-3, with D tentatively TRBD1 (6 bases). CDR1 and CDR2 (germline): LNHDA, SQIVND (reference sequence). The germline V and J ends were trimmed by 5 bases and 4 bases, with 19 bases remaining between them. The CDR3 length is 16 residues.

The chain joins TRBV9 to TRBJ2-7, with a possible D match to TRBD2 (6 bases). Trimming left V 0 bases short and J 2 bases short, with 12 bases between. The CDR3 contains 15 residues. Germline CDR1 is SGDLS and CDR2 is YYNGEE. The CDR3 DNA reads as TGTGCCAGCAGCGTAGCGGAGGGGTCCGCCTACGAGCAGTACTTC. It specifies CASSVAEGSAYEQYF.

This chain uses TRBV7-8 with TRBJ1-5; 10 bases match TRBD1. The CDR3 sequence is 15 residues long. Germline loops: CDR1 SGHVS, CDR2 FQNEAQ. The ends lost 6 bases at V and 7 bases at J; junction bases unmatched: 9. In DNA, the CDR3 is TGTGCCAGCAGTTTGAGACAGGGGGCTGGACAGCCCCAGCATTTT. Translation gives CASSLRQGAGQPQHF.

This chain links TRBV5-1 with TRBJ2-2, with 12 nucleotides matching TRBD2. The germline gives CDR1 SGHRS, CDR2 YFSETQ. Trimming cost V 2 bases and J 5 bases; bases outside gene matches: 7. This CDR3 is 17 amino acids long. The CDR3 DNA is TGCGCCAGCAGCTTAACTAGCGGGAGGTATGGAACCGGGGAGCTGTTTTTT. It yields the protein CASSLTSGRYGTGELFF.

The V and J genes are TRBV6-5 and TRBJ1-1; the match to TRBD1 covers 8 bases. CDR3 length equals 14 residues. V gave up 5 bases and J gave up 5 bases; unmatched junction bases: 7. CDR1 and CDR2 from the germline V gene are MNHEY and SVGAGI. This CDR3 reads CASSITGGRTEAFF. The CDR3 region has the DNA TGTGCCAGCAGTATAACAGGGGGAAGGACTGAAGCTTTCTTT.

The rearrangement joins TRBV28 to TRBJ1-5; the D gene is possibly TRBD1 (5 bases). Trimming took off 3 bases at V and 7 bases at J, with 13 bases between the two ends. CDR1 and CDR2 (germline): MDHEN, SYDVKM. This CDR3 region has 14 residues. The CDR3 loop is CASSLWQGSQPQHF. CDR3 DNA: TGTGCCAGCAGTTTGTGGCAGGGTAGCCAGCCCCAGCATTTT.

The V and J genes are TRBV14 and TRBJ2-3; 8 bases are a match to TRBD2. The CDR3 spans 15 residues. The V gene's germline CDR1 is SGHDN and CDR2 FVKESK. The V segment lost 8 bases and the J segment 0 bases; nucleotides outside the gene matches: 7. CDR3 DNA: TGTGCCAGCTACTTTAGCGGGGCTAGCACAGATACGCAGTATTTT. It specifies CASYFSGASTDTQYF.

J is TRBJ2-7 and V is TRBV28; perhaps TRBD2 as D (6 bases). The CDR3 is 14 residues long. The germline V and J ends were trimmed by 5 bases and 3 bases, with 14 bases remaining between them. From germline, CDR1 is MDHEN and CDR2 SYDVKM. CDR3 nucleotides: TGTGCCAGCAGTCCCTCTGTCGGGGGCTACGAGCAGTACTTC. Translating it yields CASSPSVGGYEQYF.

The table lists this clone with a count of one. This sequence joins TRBV9 and TRBJ2-4, with 8 bases that match TRBD1. The CDR3 runs 18 residues. Trimming cost V 0 bases and J 2 bases; bases outside gene matches: 10. Germline V gene lookup returns CDR1 SGDLS and CDR2 YYNGEE. Here the CDR3 reads CASSVGHWGQETKNIQYF. CDR3 coding DNA: TGTGCCAGCAGCGTAGGTCACTGGGGACAGGAAACCAAAAACATTCAGTACTTC.

V and J are TRBV27 and TRBJ1-1; D might be TRBD1 (5 bases). The CDR3 has 15 amino acids. Trimming removed 7 bases at V and 0 bases at J, with 15 bases between. Looked up from germline, CDR1 is MNHEY and CDR2 is SMNVEV (reference sequence). Here the CDR3 DNA reads TGTGCCAGCAATTCACTGGGGCGGCTGAACACTGAAGCTTTCTTT. Protein: CASNSLGRLNTEAFF.

The chain is built from TRBV12-5 and TRBJ2-3; 7 bases agree with TRBD2. This CDR3 has 15 amino acids. Trimming at V came to 1 base and at J to 4 bases, leaving 5 bases not matched to a gene. Germline CDR1 is LGHNT and CDR2 is FRNRAP. The CDR3 loop reads CASGLGTGGSDTQYF. CDR3 nucleotides: TGTGCTAGTGGTTTGGGGACGGGGGGATCAGATACGCAGTATTTT.

The rearrangement uses TRBV7-9 and TRBJ2-3; TRBD1 agrees at 8 bases. Germline V gene data show CDR1 as SEHNR and CDR2 as FQNEAQ (reference sequence). The CDR3 loop spans 17 amino acids. V lost 3 bases and J lost 1; bases outside the gene matches: 9. CDR3 nucleotide sequence: TGTGCCAGCAGCTTCAAACTCGGACAGGGCCGCACAGATACGCAGTATTTT. Translation: CASSFKLGQGRTDTQYF. Using reference TRBV7-9 and TRBJ2-3 for the parts outside the CDR3, the full variable domain is DTGVSQNPRHKITKRGQNVTFRCDPISEHNRLYWYRQTLGQGPEFLTYFQNEAQLEKSRLLSDRFSAERPKGSFSTLEIQRTEQGDSAMYLCASSFKLGQGRTDTQYFGPGTRLTVL.

The V call is TRBV28, the J call TRBJ2-6, with TRBD2 identical over 10 bases. This CDR3 is built from 15 residues. The ends lost 3 bases at V and 4 bases at J; junction bases unmatched: 0. Germline V gene data show CDR1 as MDHEN and CDR2 as SYDVKM. Here the CDR3 reads CASSFSGRGANVLTF. The CDR3 region has the DNA TGTGCCAGCAGTTTTAGCGGGAGGGGGGCCAACGTCCTGACTTTC.

The rearrangement joins TRBV2 to TRBJ2-2; D gene unclear. The ends were cut back, 5 bases at V and 1 base at J, with 11 bases in the middle. The CDR3 covers 15 residues. CDR1 is SNHLY, CDR2 FYNNEI, per germline. The DNA of the CDR3 is TGTGCCAGCAGTCACTCCGACTTGAACACCGGGGAGCTGTTTTTT. Amino acids: CASSHSDLNTGELFF.

The rearrangement joins TRBV19 to TRBJ2-3, with 8 bases aligning to TRBD2. The trim removed 6 bases at V and 4 bases at J, leaving 6 bases unmatched. CDR3 length: 14 residues. Germline V gene data show CDR1 as LNHDA and CDR2 as SQIVND (reference sequence). The CDR3 here is CASSWGLEADTQYF. The CDR3, as DNA: TGTGCCAGTAGCTGGGGACTAGAAGCAGATACGCAGTATTTT.